Shown below are 22 T cell receptor beta chains from a single sample sequenced in a study of blood T cell repertoires in COVID-19. Only in-frame clones appear in the TCRdb table, and some are missing; sequencing was by immunoSEQ multiplex PCR. The profile shows fewer than 200,000 clones, 80% to 95% of them singletons. Sequenced material: peripheral blood. The source of these receptors is a man aged 50-59 years with acute or convalescent COVID-19.

This clone has more than one count but fewer than ten. V gene TRBV7-8 combines with J gene TRBJ2-5, with 9 bases matching TRBD1. The CDR3 length is 16 residues. The V segment lost 2 bases and the J segment 1 base; nucleotides outside the gene matches: 5. Germline assignment: CDR1 SGHVS and CDR2 FQNEAQ. In nucleotides, the CDR3 is TGTGCCAGCAGCTTATCGACAGGGGGTGGCCAAGAGACCCAGTACTTC. It is translated as CASSLSTGGGQETQYF.

The chain joins TRBV7-8 to TRBJ1-2, with a possible D match to TRBD1 (6 bases). The CDR3 is 14 residues long. Germline V CDR1 and CDR2: SGHVS, FQNEAQ. V was cut by 6 bases and J by 3 bases, with 14 bases left in between. CDR3 sequence: CASSPGTSHYGYTF. CDR3 coding DNA: TGTGCCAGCAGTCCAGGGACAAGCCACTATGGCTACACCTTC.

The rearrangement uses TRBV4-1 and TRBJ2-1; 10 bases are a match to TRBD1. The V segment lost 4 bases and the J segment 4 bases; nucleotides outside the gene matches: 1. From germline, CDR1 is MGHRA and CDR2 YSYEKL. This CDR3 has 14 residues. The CDR3 sequence is CASSPGQGYNEQFF. The CDR3 DNA sequence: TGCGCCAGCAGCCCGGGACAGGGGTACAATGAGCAGTTCTTC.

The rearrangement joins TRBV28 to TRBJ1-3; TRBD1 matches 10 bases. In germline, CDR1 is MDHEN, CDR2 SYDVKM. With 3 bases clipped from V and 3 bases from J, the junction kept 5 bases outside the gene matches. The CDR3 has 16 residues. The CDR3 nucleotides are TGTGCCAGCAGTTTGCTGACAGGGGGCTTTGGAAACACCATATATTTT. It translates to CASSLLTGGFGNTIYF.

The chain uses TRBV5-1 and TRBJ1-2; TRBD1 matches 9 bases. V shed 3 bases, J shed 6 bases, and the junction held 3 bases outside the gene matches. The germline V gene has CDR1 SGHRS and CDR2 YFSETQ. This CDR3 is 13 amino acids long. In nucleotides, the CDR3 is TGCGCCAGCAGCTCGACAGGGGGGAATGGCTACACCTTC. This encodes CASSSTGGNGYTF.

The chain employs TRBV7-8 and TRBJ2-1; possibly TRBD2 for D (5 bases). The CDR3 runs to 14 residues. The ends were cut back, 5 bases at V and 7 bases at J, with 15 bases in the middle. The germline gives CDR1 SGHVS, CDR2 FQNEAQ. CDR3 bases: TGTGCCAGCAGCCCGAGGGAAGGCGGAAATGAGCAGTTCTTC. It encodes CASSPREGGNEQFF.

This sequence joins TRBV5-1 and TRBJ2-3, with a tentative D call TRBD2 (5 bases). The germline V and J ends were trimmed by 5 bases and 2 bases, with 9 bases remaining between them. Germline assignment: CDR1 SGHRS and CDR2 YFSETQ. The CDR3 is made up of 13 amino acids. CDR3 in amino acids: CASRSADTDTQYF. The CDR3 DNA sequence: TGCGCCAGCAGATCAGCGGACACAGATACGCAGTATTTT.

The chain recombines TRBV10-3 with TRBJ1-5, with D perhaps TRBD1 (5 bases). Germline V gene data show CDR1 as ENHRY and CDR2 as SYGVKD. With 10 bases removed from V and 2 bases from J, the gap between germline ends came to 12 bases. This CDR3 has 13 residues. This CDR3 is CATQDIGNQPQHF. The DNA for the CDR3 is TGTGCCACCCAGGACATTGGCAATCAGCCCCAGCATTTT.

The chain employs TRBV5-4 and TRBJ2-3; 7 bases line up with TRBD2. This CDR3 is built from 17 residues. After removal of 0 bases from V and 3 bases from J, the junction contained 10 bases not matched to a gene. CDR1 SGHNT and CDR2 YYREEE come from the germline V gene (reference sequence). DNA for the CDR3: TGTGCCAGCAGCTTGGCTCCGGGGGAGGGGCCGACAGATACGCAGTATTTT. Translated, it gives CASSLAPGEGPTDTQYF.

The chain has TRBV18 and TRBJ2-1, with 13 bases fitting TRBD2. Trimming removed 3 bases from V and 8 bases from J; junction bases left unmatched: 4. The CDR3 loop spans 15 amino acids. Germline V CDR1 and CDR2: KGHSH, LQKENI. CDR3 loop: CASSPGLAGWDEQFF. CDR3 sequence (DNA): TGTGCCAGCTCACCGGGACTAGCGGGATGGGATGAGCAGTTCTTC.

V is TRBV6-2 or TRBV6-3 and J is TRBJ1-5, with a possible D match to TRBD1 (6 bases). Germline CDR1 and CDR2: MNHEY and SVGEGT. The CDR3 loop spans 19 amino acids. Trimming shortened V by 2 bases and J by 0 bases, and 20 bases separated the two germline ends. The CDR3: CASSYPGRGSLGSNQPQHF. DNA of the CDR3: TGTGCCAGCAGTTACCCCGGGAGGGGGAGCCTCGGTAGCAATCAGCCCCAGCATTTT.

This sequence joins TRBV4-2 and TRBJ1-1; D unresolved. The germline CDR1 and CDR2 sequences are LGHNA and YNFKEQ. The ends were cut back, 0 bases at V and 10 bases at J, with 12 bases in the middle. The CDR3 covers 13 residues. The chain's CDR3 is CASSQDRADGAFF. The CDR3 region has the DNA TGTGCCAGCAGCCAAGACCGTGCGGATGGAGCTTTCTTT.

The gene calls are TRBV28 and TRBJ1-2; the D is unclear. Trimming shortened V by 6 bases and J by 4 bases, and 9 bases separated the two germline ends. This CDR3 comprises 12 residues. Germline assignment: CDR1 MDHEN and CDR2 SYDVKM. CDR3 region: CASREQFYGYTF. CDR3 coding DNA: TGTGCCAGCAGGGAACAGTTCTATGGCTACACCTTC.

The rearrangement joins TRBV9 to TRBJ2-1, with D maybe TRBD2 (6 bases). Germline CDR1 SGDLS, CDR2 YYNGEE. Between the trimmed V and J ends, which lost 3 bases and 6 bases, there was a span of 10 bases. The CDR3 has 13 residues. The CDR3 coding sequence is TGTGCCAGCAGCGCCGGGAGTAGCAATGAGCAGTTCTTC. It yields the protein CASSAGSSNEQFF.

The gene calls are TRBV15 and TRBJ1-1, with a tentative D call TRBD1 (6 bases). This CDR3 spans 19 amino acids. Germline values: CDR1 LNHNV, CDR2 YYDKDF (reference sequence). V shed 6 bases and J shed 0 bases, with 26 bases lying between them. The CDR3 DNA sequence: TGTGCCACCAGTAGGGCCGACCAAGGACAGCACTACTTGAACACTGAAGCTTTCTTT. Protein product: CATSRADQGQHYLNTEAFF.

This chain connects TRBV7-9 to TRBJ1-2, with a weak D call TRBD1 (6 bases). V was shortened by 5 bases and J by 5 bases, with 12 bases between the two germline ends. Per germline, CDR1 SEHNR and CDR2 FQNEAQ (reference sequence). The CDR3 totals 13 residues. The CDR3 region is CASSPGAPYGYTF. CDR3 DNA: TGTGCCAGCAGCCCAGGGGCCCCTTATGGCTACACCTTC.

CDR3 coding DNA: TGTGCCAGCAGTGGGACTAGCGGGGCCCTGGCCCAGTACTTC. This gives the protein CASSGTSGALAQYF. The J gene is TRBJ2-5, the V gene TRBV2; TRBD2 agrees at 12 bases. V shed 4 bases and J 9 bases; nucleotides not matched to a gene: 6. Germline values: CDR1 SNHLY, CDR2 FYNNEI. The CDR3 totals 14 residues.

V gene TRBV5-1 combines with J gene TRBJ1-1; 8 positions agree with TRBD1. CDR1 and CDR2 (germline): SGHRS, YFSETQ. J was trimmed by 3 bases and V by 2 bases; bases with no gene match: 9. The CDR3 runs to 16 residues. The CDR3 coding sequence is TGCGCCAGCAGCTTCGGTCAGGGGGCGCCGTACACTGAAGCTTTCTTT. Amino acids: CASSFGQGAPYTEAFF.

This chain connects TRBV7-2 to TRBJ2-7; TRBD1 agrees at 7 bases. The CDR3 covers 14 residues. CDR1 SGHTA and CDR2 FQGNSA come from the germline V gene. Trimming cost V 5 bases and J 0 bases; bases outside gene matches: 4. CDR3: CASSPRDSSYEQYV. CDR3 nucleotides: TGTGCCAGCAGCCCGAGGGACAGCTCCTACGAGCAGTACGTC.

The V gene is TRBV11-2, the J gene TRBJ1-6; 8 bases line up with TRBD1. CDR1 is SGHAT and CDR2 is FQNNGV in the germline V gene. V shed 5 bases and J 6 bases; nucleotides not matched to a gene: 3. This CDR3 is 14 amino acids long. CDR3 residues: CASSVDRGNSPLHF. The CDR3 bases are TGTGCCAGCAGCGTCGACAGGGGTAATTCACCCCTCCACTTT.

The chain links TRBV7-9 to TRBJ2-2, with 8 nucleotides matching TRBD1. Per the germline V gene, CDR1 is SEHNR and CDR2 is FQNEAQ (reference sequence). The V segment lost 5 bases and the J segment 3 bases; nucleotides outside the gene matches: 11. The CDR3 covers 17 residues. CDR3 sequence (DNA): TGTGCCAGCAGCCCCTCCGGACAGGGTGTAGACACCGGGGAGCTGTTTTTT. Translation gives CASSPSGQGVDTGELFF.

This clone appeared once. The rearrangement uses TRBV27 and TRBJ2-5, with D maybe TRBD2 (6 bases). The CDR3 contains 14 residues. The germline V gene has CDR1 MNHEY and CDR2 SMNVEV (reference sequence). Trimming removed 6 bases at V and 6 bases at J, with 17 bases between. This CDR3 reads CASRPSGVGKTQYF. The CDR3 coding sequence is TGTGCCAGCAGGCCCTCGGGGGTCGGAAAGACCCAGTACTTC.